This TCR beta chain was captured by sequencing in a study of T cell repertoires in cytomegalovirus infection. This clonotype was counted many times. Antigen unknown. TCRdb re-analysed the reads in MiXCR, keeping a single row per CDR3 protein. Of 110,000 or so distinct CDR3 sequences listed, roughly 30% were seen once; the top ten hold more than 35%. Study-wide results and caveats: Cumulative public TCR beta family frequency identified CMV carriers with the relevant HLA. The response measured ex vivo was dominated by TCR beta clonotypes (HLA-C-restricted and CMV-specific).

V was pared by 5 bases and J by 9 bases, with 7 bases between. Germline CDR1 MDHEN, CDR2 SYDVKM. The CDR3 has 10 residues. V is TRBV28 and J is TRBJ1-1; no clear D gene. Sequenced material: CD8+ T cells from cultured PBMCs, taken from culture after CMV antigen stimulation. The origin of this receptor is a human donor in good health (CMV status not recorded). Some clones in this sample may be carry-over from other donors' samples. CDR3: CASSRLQAFF. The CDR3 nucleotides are TGTGCCAGCAGTCGCTTACAAGCTTTCTTT. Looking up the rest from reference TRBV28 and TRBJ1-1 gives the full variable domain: DVKVTQSSRYLVKRTGEKVFLECVQDMDHENMFWYRQDPGLGLRLIYFSYDVKMKEKGDIPEGYSVSREKKERFSLILESASTNQTSMYLCASSRLQAFFGQGTRLTVV.